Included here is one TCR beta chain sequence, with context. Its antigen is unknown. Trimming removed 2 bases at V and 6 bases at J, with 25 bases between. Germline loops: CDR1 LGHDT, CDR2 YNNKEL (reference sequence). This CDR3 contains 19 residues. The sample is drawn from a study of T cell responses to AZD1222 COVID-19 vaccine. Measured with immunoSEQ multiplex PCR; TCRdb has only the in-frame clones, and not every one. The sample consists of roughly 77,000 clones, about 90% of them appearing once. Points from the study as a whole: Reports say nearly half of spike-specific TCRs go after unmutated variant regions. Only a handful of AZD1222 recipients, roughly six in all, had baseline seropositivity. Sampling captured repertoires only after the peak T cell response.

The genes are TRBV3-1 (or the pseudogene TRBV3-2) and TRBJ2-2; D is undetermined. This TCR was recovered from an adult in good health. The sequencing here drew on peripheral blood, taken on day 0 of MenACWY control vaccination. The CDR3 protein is CASSQQRTPYSWAAGELFF. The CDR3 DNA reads TGTGCCAGCAGCCAACAAAGGACCCCGTACTCTTGGGCTGCCGGGGAGCTGTTTTTT.